This T cell receptor beta chain was retrieved from a study of OX40 agonist ivuxolimab in advanced cancers. Study at large: The patients received ivuxolimab by intravenous route every 2 weeks at 0.01 to 10 mg/kg. Prior therapy, whether anti-PD-1, anti-PD-L1 or anti-CTLA-4, was allowed, and 35% to 40% had some.

Germline V CDR1 and CDR2: SQVTM, ANQGSEA. Trimming took 7 bases from V and 0 from J, leaving 4 bases between them. This CDR3 has 11 amino acids. The table came from immunoSEQ multiplex PCR; TCRdb's copy has only in-frame clones and leaves some out. Counted here are about 96,000 clones, about 90% occurring once; the ten biggest clones make up around 1.6%. Points on this clone: Its antigen is unidentified.

Findings and limits, study-wide: On average, CD8+ T cells showed a greater number of expanded clones than CD4+.

The V gene is TRBV29-1, the J gene TRBJ2-1; D not certain. This specimen consisted of CD4+ or CD8+ T cells sorted from blood, obtained in a trial of the OX40 agonist ivuxolimab. The receptor was isolated from an adult with an advanced solid tumor such as melanoma, head and neck, liver or kidney cancer. CDR3 residues: CSAASYNEQFF. The CDR3 DNA reads TGCAGCGCCGCCTCCTACAATGAGCAGTTCTTC.